Each of the 21 T cell receptor beta chains below was sequenced from the same sample in a study of CD8 T cells in Susac syndrome. Random-hexamer reverse transcription was applied to roughly 0.45 to 1 ug RNA. MiXCR, applied by TCRdb to the immunoSEQ multiplex PCR reads, yields one record per CDR3 protein. Altogether 150,000 to 200,000 distinct CDR3 sequences are present, about 94% being singletons, with the ten largest covering roughly 0.13%. The sequenced material came from CD4+ T cells from PBMCs. These receptors all come from a human donor in good health.

V usage is TRBV29-1 and J usage is TRBJ1-2, with D tentatively TRBD1 (5 bases). The CDR3 consists of 11 residues. The ends were cut back, 3 bases at V and 4 bases at J, with 6 bases in the middle. Germline CDR1 is SQVTM and CDR2 is ANQGSEA. Written as DNA, the CDR3 is TGCAGCGTTGACAGGGTCTATGGCTACACCTTC. Amino acids: CSVDRVYGYTF.

The V gene is TRBV30, the J gene TRBJ2-7, with D perhaps TRBD1 (6 bases). Looked up from germline, CDR1 is GTSNPN and CDR2 is SVGIG (reference sequence). V was pared by 0 bases and J by 2 bases, with 14 bases between. This CDR3 is 15 amino acids long. The chain's CDR3 is CAWSVSRGRTYEQYF. The CDR3 DNA sequence: TGTGCCTGGAGTGTCAGCAGGGGCAGGACCTACGAGCAGTACTTC.

V is TRBV20-1 and J is TRBJ1-2, with D tentatively TRBD1 (6 bases). Trimming left V 2 bases short and J 7 bases short, with 14 bases between. The CDR3 is 13 residues long. In germline, CDR1 is DFQATT, CDR2 SNEGSKA (reference sequence). CDR3 DNA: TGCAGTGCTAGATCCCCGGGGGCGCGTGGCTACACCTTC. Its protein product is CSARSPGARGYTF.

The chain links TRBV20-1 to TRBJ1-4; 7 nucleotides line up with TRBD1. The CDR3 sequence is 14 residues long. V was pared by 5 bases and J by 3 bases, with 6 bases of the junction left unmatched. Germline CDR1 and CDR2: DFQATT and SNEGSKA (reference sequence). DNA of the CDR3: TGCAGTGCTCAACGCAGGGGGGCTAATGAAAAACTGTTTTTT. Protein: CSAQRRGANEKLFF.

The chain carries TRBV7-3 and TRBJ2-5; TRBD2 matches 8 bases. Germline CDR1 is SGHTA and CDR2 is FQGTGA. CDR3 size: 14 residues. V lost 4 bases, J lost 7 bases, and 8 bases stayed unmatched. The CDR3 loop is CASSSLAGKGTQYF. As DNA, the CDR3 is TGTGCCAGCAGCTCCTTAGCGGGGAAGGGGACCCAGTACTTC. Full variable domain (rest looked up from reference TRBV7-3 and TRBJ2-5): GAGVSQTPSNKVTEKGKYVELRCDPISGHTALYWYRQSLGQGPEFLIYFQGTGAADDSGLPNDRFFAVRPEGSVSTLKIQRTERGDSAVYLCASSSLAGKGTQYFGPGTRLLVL.

The CDR3 nucleotides are TGCGCCAGCAGTGAGTTGGGTTTGAGCATCGACGAGCAGTACTTC. Its translation: CASSELGLSIDEQYF. V is TRBV10-2 and J is TRBJ2-7; D is ambiguous. The CDR3 loop spans 15 amino acids. CDR1 and CDR2 from the germline V gene are WSHSY and SAAADI. V lost 1 base and J 5 bases, leaving 15 bases between the germline ends.

This chain connects TRBV3-1 to TRBJ1-2; 7 bases agree with TRBD1. The J segment lost 2 bases and the V segment lost 1 base, leaving 4 bases of the junction unmatched. The CDR3 has 15 amino acids. Germline V gene lookup returns CDR1 LGHDT and CDR2 YNNKEL (reference sequence). The CDR3 sequence: CASSQATGINYGYTF. The CDR3 nucleotides read TGTGCCAGCAGCCAAGCGACAGGGATCAACTATGGCTACACCTTC. Full variable domain (outside the CDR3, taken from reference TRBV3-1 and TRBJ1-2): DTAVSQTPKYLVTQMGNDKSIKCEQNLGHDTMYWYKQDSKKFLKIMFSYNNKELIINETVPNRFSPKSPDKAHLNLHINSLELGDSAVYFCASSQATGINYGYTFGSGTRLTVV.

The chain links TRBV2 to TRBJ2-5, with D perhaps being TRBD1 or TRBD2 (5 bases each). Germline V gives CDR1 SNHLY, CDR2 FYNNEI. Trimming removed 3 bases at V and 5 bases at J, with 10 bases between. The length of the CDR3 is 13 residues. The CDR3 loop reads CASSEGVGETQYF. DNA of the CDR3: TGTGCCAGCAGTGAGGGGGTTGGGGAGACCCAGTACTTC.

This chain connects TRBV29-1 to TRBJ2-1; D possibly corresponds to TRBD2 (6 bases). From germline, CDR1 is SQVTM and CDR2 ANQGSEA. The CDR3 is 16 amino acids. Trimming removed 4 bases at V and 5 bases at J, with 21 bases between. CDR3 sequence reads: CSVVLFGGLENNEQFF. CDR3 bases: TGCAGCGTTGTGCTGTTCGGGGGATTGGAAAACAATGAGCAGTTCTTC.

This clonotype showed up just a few times. V and J are TRBV29-1 and TRBJ1-2; D perhaps matches TRBD1 (5 bases). Germline V gives CDR1 SQVTM, CDR2 ANQGSEA. The V gene lost 4 bases and the J gene lost 2 bases, with 8 bases spanning the gap. This CDR3 contains 12 residues. CDR3 bases: TGCAGCGTTGGTGGGGGAAACTATGGCTACACCTTC. This encodes CSVGGGNYGYTF.

The rearrangement uses TRBV5-1 and TRBJ2-1; 9 bases align to TRBD2. J was trimmed by 4 bases and V by 3 bases; bases with no gene match: 5. This CDR3 spans 15 amino acids. Looked up from germline, CDR1 is SGHRS and CDR2 is YFSETQ. The CDR3 DNA reads TGCGCCAGCAGCTCCGGACTAGCGTTTTACAATGAGCAGTTCTTC. As protein: CASSSGLAFYNEQFF.

V gene TRBV29-1 combines with J gene TRBJ2-7, with D perhaps TRBD1 or TRBD2 (5 bases each). Germline V gene lookup returns CDR1 SQVTM and CDR2 ANQGSEA. V dropped 2 bases and J dropped 2 bases, with 10 bases sitting between them. CDR3 length equals 13 residues. CDR3 region: CSVEQGDPYEQYF. DNA of the CDR3: TGCAGCGTTGAACAGGGAGACCCCTACGAGCAGTACTTC.

The rearrangement joins TRBV30 to TRBJ1-1; TRBD1 is a possible D gene (6 bases). V was trimmed by 1 base and J by 1 base, leaving 7 bases between them. CDR1 is GTSNPN and CDR2 is SVGIG in the germline V gene (reference sequence). The CDR3 sequence is 13 residues long. The CDR3 loop is CAWSGQANTEAFF. In DNA form, the CDR3 reads TGTGCCTGGAGTGGACAGGCGAACACTGAAGCTTTCTTT.

This sequence joins TRBV5-1 and TRBJ2-1; D ambiguous. V was shortened by 4 bases and J by 0 bases, with 11 bases between the two germline ends. Germline CDR1 reads SGHRS; CDR2 reads YFSETQ. This CDR3 region has 15 residues. CDR3 in amino acids: CASSPESISYNEQFF. The DNA for the CDR3 is TGCGCCAGCAGCCCCGAGTCTATCTCCTACAATGAGCAGTTCTTC.

The sample holds one count of this clonotype. The V gene is TRBV15, the J gene TRBJ2-5; weak D call: TRBD1 (6 bases). Germline V gene sequence: CDR1 LNHNV, CDR2 YYDKDF (reference sequence). This CDR3 has 14 residues. The V end lost 0 bases, the J end lost 5 bases, and 10 bases lay between the germline ends. The CDR3 protein is CATSRDGGPETQYF. The CDR3 bases are TGTGCCACCAGCAGAGATGGGGGCCCGGAGACCCAGTACTTC.

V is TRBV25-1 and J is TRBJ1-1; D remains ambiguous. V dropped 5 bases and J dropped 3 bases, with 13 bases sitting between them. Per the germline V gene, CDR1 is MGHDK and CDR2 is SYGVNS. This CDR3 has 14 amino acids. The CDR3 sequence is CASSPSGGHTEAFF. CDR3 nucleotide sequence: TGTGCCAGCAGTCCGTCAGGAGGACACACTGAAGCTTTCTTT. The complete variable domain, with remaining parts taken from reference TRBV25-1 and TRBJ1-1, reads EADIYQTPRYLVIGTGKKITLECSQTMGHDKMYWYQQDPGMELHLIHYSYGVNSTEKGDLSSESTVSRIRTEHFPLTLESARPSHTSQYLCASSPSGGHTEAFFGQGTRLTVV.

This chain uses TRBV24-1 with TRBJ2-5; D may be TRBD2 (5 bases). The CDR3 is 13 amino acids. Germline CDR1 and CDR2: KGHDR and SFDVKD. V was clipped by 2 bases and J by 6 bases, with 9 bases between them. The CDR3 DNA is TGTGCCACCAGTGATTCGTACGGGAAGACCCAGTACTTC. It encodes CATSDSYGKTQYF.

Only one count was recorded for this clonotype. V is TRBV7-3 and J is TRBJ2-5; D is possibly TRBD1 (6 bases). Germline CDR1 SGHTA, CDR2 FQGTGA. Trimming took off 1 base at V and 5 bases at J, with 17 bases between the two ends. The CDR3 runs 16 residues. The CDR3 DNA is TGTGCCAGCAGCTTAAATCGGGCAGGGGATTCGGAGACCCAGTACTTC. Its translation: CASSLNRAGDSETQYF.

The rearrangement links TRBV27 to TRBJ2-6, with 7 bases fitting TRBD1. CDR1 is MNHEY and CDR2 is SMNVEV in the germline V gene (reference sequence). The CDR3 spans 16 residues. V dropped 3 bases and J dropped 0; count of bases not matched to a gene: 2. CDR3 nucleotides: TGTGCCAGCAGTTTTGGGGACAGCTCTGGGGCCAACGTCCTGACTTTC. Its translation: CASSFGDSSGANVLTF.

This chain connects TRBV9 to TRBJ1-1; possible D gene TRBD1, 5 bases. This CDR3 spans 13 amino acids. Trimming left V 4 bases short and J 8 bases short, with 15 bases between. The germline CDR1 and CDR2 sequences are SGDLS and YYNGEE. CDR3 sequence: CASSPRQRPEAFF. CDR3 nucleotide sequence: TGTGCCAGCAGCCCTCGACAGAGACCCGAAGCTTTCTTT.

The chain combines TRBV23-1 with TRBJ2-2, with D perhaps matching TRBD1 or TRBD2 (5 bases each). TRBV23-1 belongs to the ORF category, with a function that is uncertain. CDR3 length equals 16 residues. Deletions cut 0 bases from V and 3 bases from J, with 11 bases between. In DNA, the CDR3 is TGCGCCAGCAGTCAATCGATGCAGGGACACACCGGGGAGCTGTTTTTT. Translated: CASSQSMQGHTGELFF.